The 24 T cell receptor beta chains reported below all come from one sample, sequenced in a study of blood T cell repertoires in COVID-19 (dated by TCRdb to the early 2020s). Library prep was done by the immunoSEQ multiplex PCR assay. TCRdb carries this immuneACCESS record with in-frame sequences only. Its versions omit some clonotypes, under half of them owing to an unresolved V gene in the studies checked, with the rest unexplained. This sample has under 150,000 clones in its table, and around nine tenths of those were observed once. Less than 2.5% of the sample is held by the ten biggest clonotypes. Sample: peripheral blood. The receptors were gathered from a man in his 70s with active COVID-19.

The chain joins TRBV7-3 to TRBJ2-5; TRBD2 matches at 7 bases. V shed 2 bases and J 1 base; nucleotides not matched to a gene: 7. The CDR3 sequence is 16 residues long. Germline CDR1 is SGHTA and CDR2 is FQGTGA. In nucleotides, the CDR3 is TGTGCCAGCAGCTTAGGAGGGCTAGCGGTCCAAGAGACCCAGTACTTC. Amino acid sequence: CASSLGGLAVQETQYF.

V is TRBV4-2 and J is TRBJ2-7, with TRBD2 matching over 11 bases. CDR1 LGHNA and CDR2 YNFKEQ come from the germline V gene. Trimming took 3 bases from V and 3 from J; bases not matched to a gene: 7. CDR3 length: 16 amino acids. CDR3 bases: TGTGCCAGCAGCCACGGGACTAGCGGAAACCTCTACGAGCAGTACTTC. The encoded protein is CASSHGTSGNLYEQYF.

This clone was observed a few times. V gene TRBV3-1 (or the pseudogene TRBV3-2) combines with J gene TRBJ1-6; D unresolved. CDR1 and CDR2 from the germline V gene are LGHDT and YNNKEL (reference sequence). There are 15 residues in the CDR3. V lost 1 base and J 6 bases, leaving 10 bases between the germline ends. The CDR3 reads CASSQGQRRNSPLHF. Here the CDR3 DNA reads TGTGCCAGCAGCCAAGGGCAGCGGCGTAATTCACCCCTCCACTTT.

Only one count was recorded for this clone. The chain joins TRBV19 to TRBJ2-5; no firm D call. Germline V gene sequence: CDR1 LNHDA, CDR2 SQIVND (reference sequence). V lost 3 bases and J lost 3, with 14 bases in between. The CDR3 totals 15 residues. CDR3 sequence: CASSMAANGEETQYF. CDR3 coding DNA: TGTGCCAGTAGTATGGCGGCTAACGGCGAAGAGACCCAGTACTTC. The variable domain in full, with the rest retrieved from reference TRBV19 and TRBJ2-5, is DGGITQSPKYLFRKEGQNVTLSCEQNLNHDAMYWYRQDPGQGLRLIYYSQIVNDFQKGDIAEGYSVSREKKESFPLTVTSAQKNPTAFYLCASSMAANGEETQYFGPGTRLLVL.

This chain uses TRBV15 with TRBJ2-2; possibly TRBD1 for D (6 bases). Germline values: CDR1 LNHNV, CDR2 YYDKDF (reference sequence). The ends were cut back, 0 bases at V and 5 bases at J, with 13 bases in the middle. The CDR3 extends over 16 amino acids. CDR3 sequence reads: CATSRDQGRKTGELFF. CDR3 in DNA: TGTGCCACCAGCAGAGATCAGGGGCGGAAAACCGGGGAGCTGTTTTTT.

The DNA for the CDR3 is TGTGCCAGCAGTGACGGGACTAGCAAATCGAATGAGCAGTTCTTC. It specifies CASSDGTSKSNEQFF. This chain uses TRBV6-2 or TRBV6-3 with TRBJ2-1; 9 bases agree with TRBD2. The CDR3 loop spans 15 amino acids. V lost 5 bases to trimming and J lost 7 bases; unmatched junction nucleotides: 9. The germline CDR1 and CDR2 sequences are MNHEY and SVGEGT.

This chain links TRBV5-1 with TRBJ1-2; 8 bases match TRBD1. CDR3 length: 15 amino acids. Unmatched junction bases numbered 6, after V lost 3 bases and J lost 2 bases. The germline gives CDR1 SGHRS, CDR2 YFSETQ. The CDR3 DNA reads TGCGCCAGCAGCTCCCCGGACAGGGCCAACTATGGCTACACCTTC. Its translation: CASSSPDRANYGYTF.

As to this clone: Other DNA variants within this sample encode the same CDR3. The gene calls are TRBV28 and TRBJ1-5; D ambiguous. Germline V gene sequence: CDR1 MDHEN, CDR2 SYDVKM. CDR3 length equals 14 residues. Trimming pared 6 bases from V and 4 bases from J, leaving 13 bases between. The CDR3 sequence is CASSPGGYNQPQHF. CDR3 DNA: TGTGCCAGCAGCCCGGGAGGGTATAATCAGCCCCAGCATTTT.

The V and J genes are TRBV7-6 and TRBJ1-6; 7 nucleotides align to TRBD1. Trimming at V came to 5 bases and at J to 7 bases, leaving 8 bases not matched to a gene. This CDR3 has 15 amino acids. CDR1 is SGHVS, CDR2 FNYEAQ, per germline. The CDR3 DNA is TGTGCCAGCAGCACCAGGACAGGAGAAAATTCACCCCTCCACTTT. Encoded protein: CASSTRTGENSPLHF. Filled out from reference TRBV7-6 and TRBJ1-6, the complete variable domain reads GAGVSQSPRYKVTKRGQDVALRCDPISGHVSLYWYRQALGQGPEFLTYFNYEAQQDKSGLPNDRFSAERPEGSISTLTIQRTEQRDSAMYRCASSTRTGENSPLHFGNGTRLTVT.

The chain is built from TRBV3-1 (or the pseudogene TRBV3-2) and TRBJ1-6, with D possibly matching TRBD1 (5 bases). The CDR3 runs to 19 residues. Trimming shortened V by 1 base and J by 0 bases, and 16 bases separated the two germline ends. The germline gives CDR1 LGHDT, CDR2 YNNKEL (reference sequence). CDR3 in DNA: TGTGCCAGCAGCCAAGGCGGTCAGGGTGGAAGCTCCTATAATTCACCCCTCCACTTT. This sequence encodes CASSQGGQGGSSYNSPLHF.

The rearrangement links TRBV2 to TRBJ2-2; TRBD1 aligns across 8 bases. The trim removed 8 bases at V and 1 base at J, leaving 3 bases unmatched. This CDR3 is built from 14 residues. The V gene's germline CDR1 is SNHLY and CDR2 FYNNEI. The CDR3 sequence: CASLDRENTGELFF. CDR3 bases: TGTGCCAGCCTGGACAGGGAGAACACCGGGGAGCTGTTTTTT.

CDR3 protein: CSADSNSPLHF. The CDR3 nucleotides are TGCAGTGCGGACAGCAATTCACCCCTCCACTTT. The genes are TRBV20-1 and TRBJ1-6, with D perhaps matching TRBD1 (6 bases). This CDR3 comprises 11 residues. V dropped 6 bases and J dropped 7 bases, with 7 bases sitting between them. Germline loops: CDR1 DFQATT, CDR2 SNEGSKA (reference sequence).

This clone appeared a few times. The rearrangement links TRBV5-4 to TRBJ2-7; possible D gene TRBD2, 6 bases. Germline V lookup: CDR1 SGHNT, CDR2 YYREEE (reference sequence). Trimming pared 4 bases from V and 4 bases from J, leaving 12 bases between. This CDR3 has 13 residues. CDR3 amino acids: CASSLSGVYEQYF. The CDR3 DNA is TGTGCCAGCAGCCTCTCGGGGGTTTACGAGCAGTACTTC.

The rearrangement links TRBV5-1 to TRBJ2-4, with TRBD1 matching over 9 bases. V lost 3 bases, J lost 7 bases, and 8 bases stayed unmatched. The CDR3 runs 15 residues. Germline V gives CDR1 SGHRS, CDR2 YFSETQ. The CDR3 nucleotides read TGCGCCAGCAGCTCGGGACAGGGTGCTATGAACATTCAGTACTTC. Its protein is CASSSGQGAMNIQYF.

The rearrangement links TRBV28 to TRBJ2-5; 8 nucleotides agree with TRBD1. The ends lost 2 bases at V and 2 bases at J; junction bases unmatched: 4. This CDR3 contains 15 residues. In germline, CDR1 is MDHEN, CDR2 SYDVKM. This CDR3 is CASSLQGAGQETQYF. Written as DNA, the CDR3 is TGTGCCAGCAGTTTACAGGGGGCTGGGCAAGAGACCCAGTACTTC.

J is TRBJ2-1 and V is TRBV4-2; 7 bases map to TRBD1. Germline CDR1 reads LGHNA; CDR2 reads YNFKEQ. The CDR3 has 15 residues. Germline trimming cut 0 bases from V and 7 bases from J; bases unmatched to any gene: 6. Here the CDR3 reads CASSQDWTGRNEQFF. The CDR3 nucleotides are TGTGCCAGCAGCCAAGACTGGACAGGAAGGAATGAGCAGTTCTTC.

The chain uses TRBV2 and TRBJ1-2, with 9 bases that match TRBD1. J was trimmed by 14 bases and V by 11 bases; bases with no gene match: 15. Looked up from germline, CDR1 is SNHLY and CDR2 is FYNNEI. The CDR3 has 12 amino acids. In DNA form, the CDR3 reads TGTGCCCGAGGTTCGGCGGGACAGGGTAAGACCTTC. This encodes CARGSAGQGKTF.

The rearrangement uses TRBV12-3 or TRBV12-4 and TRBJ2-7; 7 bases are a match to TRBD2. The CDR3 runs 13 residues. Losses at the gene ends were 10 bases for V and 3 bases for J; bases not matched to a gene: 9. The CDR3 DNA follows: TGTGCCACCCAGAGAGGCGGGGGCTACGAGCAGTACTTC. Translated, it gives CATQRGGGYEQYF.

The CDR3 DNA reads TGTGCCAGCAGCCAAGGTGACACGCGCGAGCAGTACTTC. This gives the protein CASSQGDTREQYF. The chain uses TRBV3-1 (or the pseudogene TRBV3-2) and TRBJ2-7, with D hard to call. Germline assignment: CDR1 LGHDT and CDR2 YNNKEL (reference sequence). V was trimmed by 1 base and J by 6 bases, leaving 10 bases between them. The CDR3 consists of 13 residues.

The J gene is TRBJ2-1, the V gene TRBV9; 8 bases match TRBD2. The V segment lost 0 bases and the J segment 6 bases; nucleotides outside the gene matches: 2. Germline CDR1 and CDR2: SGDLS and YYNGEE. The CDR3 consists of 14 residues. In DNA, the CDR3 is TGTGCCAGCAGCGTAGCTAGCGGGTTCAATGAGCAGTTCTTC. Its translation: CASSVASGFNEQFF.

The chain combines TRBV2 with TRBJ1-5; D gene ambiguous. Trimming cost V 2 bases and J 7 bases, with 15 bases left between them. CDR3 length equals 15 residues. Germline assignment: CDR1 SNHLY and CDR2 FYNNEI. The CDR3 sequence is CASSERGGSPQPQHF. The CDR3 DNA sequence: TGTGCCAGCAGTGAAAGAGGAGGGAGCCCGCAGCCCCAGCATTTT.

The genes are TRBV24-1 and TRBJ2-5; TRBD1 is a possible D gene (6 bases). Germline CDR1 and CDR2: KGHDR and SFDVKD. The length of the CDR3 is 15 residues. V lost 5 bases, J lost 4 bases, and 16 bases lay in between. CDR3 region: CATSALQGARETQYF. In nucleotides, the CDR3 is TGTGCCACCAGTGCTCTACAGGGTGCCCGAGAGACCCAGTACTTC.

The chain combines TRBV18 with TRBJ2-2, with 13 bases that match TRBD2. V shed 2 bases and J 5 bases; nucleotides not matched to a gene: 2. This CDR3 has 16 amino acids. Germline V gene sequence: CDR1 KGHSH, CDR2 LQKENI. CDR3 bases: TGTGCCAGCTCACCAGGACTAGCGGGAGAAACCGGGGAGCTGTTTTTT. Encoded protein: CASSPGLAGETGELFF.

The V gene is TRBV12-3 or TRBV12-4, the J gene TRBJ2-1; TRBD2 is a possible D gene (6 bases). CDR3 size: 12 residues. The V gene lost 5 bases and the J gene lost 10 bases, with 12 bases spanning the gap. CDR3 sequence: CASSPRREEQFF. DNA of the CDR3: TGTGCCAGCAGTCCTCGGAGGGAGGAGCAGTTCTTC.